The 20 T cell receptor beta chains listed next were all sequenced from one sample in a study of shared clonotypes between healthy human individuals. Only in-frame clones appear in the TCRdb table, and some are missing; sequencing was by immunoSEQ multiplex PCR. The table shows around 440,000 clones, with 77% occurring only once. Sequencing was done on a sample of PBMCs. The receptors shown here come from a woman in her thirties or forties in good health. Some clones in this sample may be carry-over from other donors' samples.

Concerning this clone: A much larger clone lies one base from this, so it may be a read error. The CDR3 DNA follows: TGTGCCAGCAGGTACTCGAGGATGGGGTCTGGAAACACCATATATTTT. Protein: CASRYSRMGSGNTIYF. The genes are TRBV6-5 and TRBJ1-3, with D hard to call. Germline CDR1 and CDR2: MNHEY and SVGAGI. The CDR3 consists of 16 residues.

The V gene is TRBV19, the J gene TRBJ1-4, with D perhaps matching TRBD1 (5 bases). This CDR3 region has 16 residues. Trimming took off 7 bases at V and 4 bases at J, with 19 bases between the two ends. The germline CDR1 and CDR2 sequences are LNHDA and SQIVND (reference sequence). The CDR3 sequence is CASTRRDGHLNEKLFF. The CDR3, as DNA: TGTGCCAGTACCCGACGAGACGGACACCTTAATGAAAAACTGTTTTTT.

V usage is TRBV25-1 and J usage is TRBJ2-7; D could derive from TRBD1 or TRBD2 (5 bases each). The CDR3 covers 15 residues. V shed 5 bases and J shed 0 bases, with 14 bases lying between them. The germline gives CDR1 MGHDK, CDR2 SYGVNS. The CDR3 DNA follows: TGTGCCAGCAGTTACCCTGGGGGTAGCTCCTACGAGCAGTACTTC. This sequence encodes CASSYPGGSSYEQYF.

The chain links TRBV7-3 to TRBJ2-1; the match to TRBD1 covers 8 bases. The CDR3 consists of 15 residues. V trimming: 1 base; J trimming: 5 bases; junction bases outside the gene matches: 4. Germline CDR1 is SGHTA and CDR2 is FQGTGA. The CDR3 reads CASSLRTGSDNEQFF. Here the CDR3 DNA reads TGTGCCAGCAGCTTAAGGACAGGGTCTGACAATGAGCAGTTCTTC.

The CDR3: CASSVLGQPNQPQHF. CDR3 nucleotides: TGTGCCAGCAGCGTATTAGGACAGCCAAATCAGCCCCAGCATTTT. This sequence joins TRBV9 and TRBJ1-5, with a weak D call TRBD1 (6 bases). Germline CDR1 is SGDLS and CDR2 is YYNGEE. CDR3 size: 15 residues. V lost 1 base, J lost 4 bases, and 12 bases lay in between.

This clone appeared a few times. The rearrangement joins TRBV15 to TRBJ2-5, with D perhaps TRBD2 (6 bases). The V gene lost 3 bases and the J gene lost 7 bases, with 15 bases spanning the gap. The germline gives CDR1 LNHNV, CDR2 YYDKDF (reference sequence). This CDR3 comprises 14 residues. Here the CDR3 reads CATSRRDSRGTQYF. Written as DNA, the CDR3 is TGTGCCACCAGCAGGAGGGACTCCCGGGGGACCCAGTACTTC.

V usage is TRBV28 and J usage is TRBJ2-7; the match to TRBD2 covers 7 bases. The CDR3 has 15 amino acids. Trimming took 3 bases from V and 1 from J; bases not matched to a gene: 6. Per germline, CDR1 MDHEN and CDR2 SYDVKM. CDR3 coding DNA: TGTGCCAGCAGTTTGGGAGGGTCCGCTTCCTACGAGCAGTACTTC. Translated, it gives CASSLGGSASYEQYF.

Notes on this clone: This sequence is one base from a far larger clone and is likely a read error. The V gene is TRBV6-1, the J gene TRBJ2-5, with D maybe TRBD2 (7 bases). The J call may be incorrect, as the DNA end agrees better with TRBJ2-7. Germline loops: CDR1 MNHNS, CDR2 SASEGT. CDR3 length: 15 residues. The CDR3 nucleotides read TGTGCCAGCGGTCCTCGACGGGGGGCCTCCTACGAGCAGTACTTC. Protein product: CASGPRRGASYEQYF.

The J gene is TRBJ1-1, the V gene TRBV10-3; 7 positions agree with TRBD1. The CDR3 contains 13 residues. V was pared by 7 bases and J by 4 bases, with 6 bases of the junction left unmatched. Per germline, CDR1 ENHRY and CDR2 SYGVKD. Here the CDR3 reads CAIKTSGGTEAFF. CDR3 bases: TGTGCCATCAAAACATCAGGGGGCACTGAAGCTTTCTTT.

This sequence joins TRBV14 and TRBJ1-5; D is uncertain. The CDR3 loop spans 12 amino acids. Trimming left V 2 bases short and J 3 bases short, with 2 bases between. Germline V gene sequence: CDR1 SGHDN, CDR2 FVKESK. The CDR3 DNA reads TGTGCCAGCAGCCAAAACAATCAGCCCCAGCATTTT. Translated, it gives CASSQNNQPQHF.

The chain joins TRBV28 to TRBJ2-7; TRBD1 agrees at 9 bases. The germline V gene encodes CDR1 MDHEN and CDR2 SYDVKM. The J segment lost 3 bases and the V segment lost 6 bases, leaving 3 bases of the junction unmatched. The CDR3 totals 13 residues. CDR3 sequence: CASRDRGIYEQYF. CDR3 sequence (DNA): TGTGCCAGCAGGGACAGGGGAATCTACGAGCAGTACTTC.

The rearrangement uses TRBV19 and TRBJ1-1; a possible D gene is TRBD1 (6 bases). The V gene's germline CDR1 is LNHDA and CDR2 SQIVND (reference sequence). The CDR3 is 13 amino acids. V shed 5 bases and J shed 3 bases, with 10 bases lying between them. In nucleotides, the CDR3 is TGTGCCAGTAGTGAACAGGGTGACACTGAAGCTTTCTTT. The encoded protein is CASSEQGDTEAFF.

The J gene is TRBJ1-2, the V gene TRBV4-3, with a possible D match to TRBD1 (6 bases). The CDR3 runs 15 residues. V was pared by 0 bases and J by 5 bases, with 13 bases between. Germline lookup yields CDR1 LGHNA and CDR2 YSLEER. The CDR3 loop reads CASSQDTTGHYGYTF. CDR3 nucleotides: TGCGCCAGCAGCCAAGATACCACAGGGCATTATGGCTACACCTTC.

This chain connects TRBV28 to TRBJ2-7; D possibly corresponds to TRBD1 (7 bases). Between the trimmed V and J ends, which lost 11 bases and 8 bases, there was a span of 19 bases. Germline V CDR1 and CDR2: MDHEN, SYDVKM. The CDR3 sequence is 12 residues long. CDR3 loop: CAGGQEGEKQYF. DNA of the CDR3: TGTGCCGGAGGACAGGAGGGAGAAAAGCAGTACTTC. The full variable domain, with the rest looked up from reference TRBV28 and TRBJ2-7, is DVKVTQSSRYLVKRTGEKVFLECVQDMDHENMFWYRQDPGLGLRLIYFSYDVKMKEKGDIPEGYSVSREKKERFSLILESASTNQTSMYLCAGGQEGEKQYFGPGTRLTVT.

Concerning this clone: A far larger clone is a single base away, which makes a read error likely. The chain has TRBV30 and TRBJ2-3, with D perhaps matching TRBD2 (5 bases). Trimming pared 2 bases from V and 2 bases from J, leaving 14 bases between. The germline V gene encodes CDR1 GTSNPN and CDR2 SVGIG (reference sequence). CDR3 length: 15 residues. As DNA, the CDR3 is TGTGCCTGGAGTACCCCCGCGGGCGTCACAGATACGCAGTATTTT. Translated: CAWSTPAGVTDTQYF.

The V and J genes are TRBV5-1 and TRBJ2-7; 8 nucleotides align to TRBD1. Losses at the gene ends were 0 bases for V and 9 bases for J; bases not matched to a gene: 11. The CDR3 runs 15 residues. From germline, CDR1 is SGHRS and CDR2 YFSETQ. The CDR3 protein is CASSLDGGQGRGQYF. CDR3 bases: TGCGCCAGCAGCTTGGACGGAGGACAGGGACGGGGGCAGTACTTC.

V usage is TRBV20-1 and J usage is TRBJ1-1; D uncertain. CDR3 length: 8 residues. Germline assignment: CDR1 DFQATT and CDR2 SNEGSKA (reference sequence). V lost 3 bases and J lost 10, with 3 bases in between. This chain's CDR3 is CSASSAFF. The DNA of the CDR3 is TGCAGTGCTAGCTCAGCTTTCTTT.

This chain joins TRBV7-9 and TRBJ2-5; no clear D gene. The J call is doubtful: the DNA matches TRBJ2-7 better. Germline lookup yields CDR1 SEHNR and CDR2 FQNEAQ (reference sequence). The CDR3 runs 15 residues. Here the CDR3 DNA reads TGTGCCAGCAGCTTAGCGGGGTTGGCTGACTACGAGCAGTACTTC. This sequence encodes CASSLAGLADYEQYF.

This clone has just a few counts. V and J are TRBV9 and TRBJ2-1; no clear D gene. Germline-derived CDR1 and CDR2 are SGDLS and YYNGEE. Trimming left V 3 bases short and J 3 bases short, with 7 bases between. The CDR3 has 13 amino acids. CDR3 loop: CASSGTHYNEQFF. For the CDR3, the DNA is TGTGCCAGCAGCGGGACCCACTACAATGAGCAGTTCTTC.

This clone showed up many times. The V and J genes are TRBV5-1 and TRBJ2-6, with D hard to call. Trimming left V 0 bases short and J 4 bases short, with 5 bases between. The V gene's germline CDR1 is SGHRS and CDR2 YFSETQ. The CDR3 totals 14 residues. The CDR3 nucleotides are TGCGCCAGCAGCTTGGTTGAGGGGGCCAACGTCCTGACTTTC. It translates to CASSLVEGANVLTF.